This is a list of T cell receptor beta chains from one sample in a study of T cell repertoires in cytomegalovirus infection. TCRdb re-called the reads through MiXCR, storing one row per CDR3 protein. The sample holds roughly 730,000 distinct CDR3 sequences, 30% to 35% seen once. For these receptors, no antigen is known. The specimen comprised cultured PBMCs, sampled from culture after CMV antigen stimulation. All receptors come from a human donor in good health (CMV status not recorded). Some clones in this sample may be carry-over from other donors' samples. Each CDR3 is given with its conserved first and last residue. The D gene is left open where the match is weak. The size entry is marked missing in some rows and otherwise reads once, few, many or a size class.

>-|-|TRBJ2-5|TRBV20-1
TGCAGTGCGGACAAGGGTGGAGAGACCCAGTACTTC
CSADKGGETQYF
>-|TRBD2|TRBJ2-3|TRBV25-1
TGTGCCAGCAGTGAAAGGGGGACTAGCGGGTATAGCACAGATACGCAGTATTTT
CASSERGTSGYSTDTQYF
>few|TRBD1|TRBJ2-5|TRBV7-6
TGTGCCAGCAGCCGGACAGGACAAGGAGAGACCCAGTACTTC
CASSRTGQGETQYF
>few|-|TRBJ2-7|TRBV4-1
TGCGCCAGCAGCCAAGATGTCGATACCTACGAGCAGTACTTC
CASSQDVDTYEQYF
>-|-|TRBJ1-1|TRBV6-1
TGTGCCAGCATAGTAACATCCTCGGCTGAAGCTTTCTTT
CASIVTSSAEAFF
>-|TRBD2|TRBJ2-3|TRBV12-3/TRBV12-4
TGTGCCAGCAGTTCCCACACTGGGGGGGGCACAGATACGCAGTATTTT
CASSSHTGGGTDTQYF
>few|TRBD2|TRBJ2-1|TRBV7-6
TGTGCCAGCAGCTCGGCCTTCCCCGGGGGGGCATACAATGAGCAGTTCTTC
CASSSAFPGGAYNEQFF
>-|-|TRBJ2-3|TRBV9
TGTGCCAGCAGCGTAGTGGCAAGCACAGATACGCAGTATTTT
CASSVVASTDTQYF
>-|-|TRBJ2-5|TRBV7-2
TGTGCCAGCAGCCCCCGGAGTTGGGAGACCCAGTACTTC
CASSPRSWETQYF
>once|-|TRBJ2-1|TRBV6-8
TGTGCCAGCAGTACCGCCTTTAGCGGCACCGAAAATGAGCAGTTCTTC
CASSTAFSGTENEQFF
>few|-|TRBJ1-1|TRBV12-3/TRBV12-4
TGTGCCAGCAGTTTGGAGACATTCACTGAAGCTTTCTTT
CASSLETFTEAFF
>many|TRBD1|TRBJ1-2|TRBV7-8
TGTGCCAGCAGCGCCCGCCCCGACGCAGGGGGTATGGATGGCTACACCTTC
CASSARPDAGGMDGYTF
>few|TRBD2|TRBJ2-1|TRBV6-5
TGTGCCAGCAGTTACTCACCCGGGCTAGCGGGAGGGGTTGAGCAGTTCTTC
CASSYSPGLAGGVEQFF
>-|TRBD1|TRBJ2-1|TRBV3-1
TGTGCCAGCAGCCCCCGGGACAGGGACAATGAGCAGTTCTTC
CASSPRDRDNEQFF
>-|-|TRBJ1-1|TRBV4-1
TGCGCCAGCAGCCACCGATATTCCGGGACGAACCATGAGGCAGCTTTCTTT
CASSHRYSGTNHEAAFF
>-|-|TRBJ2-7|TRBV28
TGTGCCAGCAGTCGAGGGTACGCGGAACCCTACGAGCAGTACTTC
CASSRGYAEPYEQYF
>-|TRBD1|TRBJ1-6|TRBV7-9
TGTGCCAGCAGCCATCCCGACAGGGAGAATTCACCCCTCCACTTT
CASSHPDRENSPLHF
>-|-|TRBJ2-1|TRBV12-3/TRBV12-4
TGTGCCAGCAGACCGGCGGGGCTATACAATGAGCAGTTCTTC
CASRPAGLYNEQFF
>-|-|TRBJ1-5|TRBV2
TGTGCCAGCAGCCTAGACGGGTTCAAACGGCCCCAGCATTTT
CASSLDGFKRPQHF
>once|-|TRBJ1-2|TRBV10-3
TGTGCCATCAGTGAGGCCTCGACAGATGGCTACACCTTC
CAISEASTDGYTF
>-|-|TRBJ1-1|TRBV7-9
TGTGCCAGCAGCGCAAGAAGCACTGAAGCTTTCTTT
CASSARSTEAFF
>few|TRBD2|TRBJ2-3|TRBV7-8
TGTGCCACACTGACTAGCGGGGCCTACACAGATACGCAGTATTTT
CATLTSGAYTDTQYF
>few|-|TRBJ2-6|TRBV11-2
TGTGCCAGCAGGGTGGGCTCTGGGGCCAACGTCCTGACTTTC
CASRVGSGANVLTF
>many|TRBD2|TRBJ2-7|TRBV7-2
TGTGCCAGCAGCCTTTCCACTGCGGGAGGCGAGCAGTACTTC
CASSLSTAGGEQYF
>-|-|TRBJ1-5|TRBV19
TGTGCCAGTAGCGCCCAGAAGGGTAATCAGCCCCAGCATTTT
CASSAQKGNQPQHF
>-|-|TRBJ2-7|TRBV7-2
TGTGCCAGCAGCTCAAGGGGGGCGGGGGACTACGAGCAGTACTTC
CASSSRGAGDYEQYF
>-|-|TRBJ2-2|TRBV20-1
TGCAGTGCTAGAGGGGGCAGTTCCGCGGAGCTGTTTTTT
CSARGGSSAELFF
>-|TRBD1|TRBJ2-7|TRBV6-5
TGTGCCAGCAGTTACCAGGCAGGGGGTATATACGAGCAGTACTTC
CASSYQAGGIYEQYF
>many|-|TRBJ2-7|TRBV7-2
TGTGCCAGCAGCCCCGGGCGGCGCGCAACCTACGAGCAGTACTTC
CASSPGRRATYEQYF
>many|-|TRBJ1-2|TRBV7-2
TGTGCCAGCAGCTTAGGAGGGCCAGCCGGTGGTGGCTACACCTTC
CASSLGGPAGGGYTF
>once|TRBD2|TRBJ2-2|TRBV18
TGTGCCAGCTCACCAAGCGCGGGAGTGTTCACCGGGGAGCTGTTTTTT
CASSPSAGVFTGELFF
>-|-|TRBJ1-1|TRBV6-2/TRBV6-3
TGTGCCAGCAGTCCTCGCTCGGGGTTTGGTGAAGCTTTCTTT
CASSPRSGFGEAFF
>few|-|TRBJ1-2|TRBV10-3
TGTGCCATCAGTGTAACAACAGACTATGGCTACACCTTC
CAISVTTDYGYTF
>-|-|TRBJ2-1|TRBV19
TGTGCCACCTTGGGGAGCTCCTACAATGAGCAGTTCTTC
CATLGSSYNEQFF
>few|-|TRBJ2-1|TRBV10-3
TGTGCCATCAGAGACCCTGTAGATAAGGGAGCCTACAATGAGCAGTTCTTC
CAIRDPVDKGAYNEQFF
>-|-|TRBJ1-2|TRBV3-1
TGTGCCAGCAGCCGAATTCCCGGGACACCTACGAATGGCTACACCTTC
CASSRIPGTPTNGYTF
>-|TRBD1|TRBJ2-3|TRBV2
TGTGCCAGCAGTGAATTAAGGACAGGGGGGCCAGATACGCAGTATTTT
CASSELRTGGPDTQYF
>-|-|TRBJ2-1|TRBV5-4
TGTGCCAGCAGTACCGTAAGTGAGCAGTTCTTC
CASSTVSEQFF
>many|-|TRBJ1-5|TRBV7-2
TGTGCCAGCAGCGTGGAAAGGGATCAGCCCCAGCATTTT
CASSVERDQPQHF
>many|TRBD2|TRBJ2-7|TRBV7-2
TGTGCCAGCAGCTTAGTGGAAGCGGGACCCTACGAGCAGTACTTC
CASSLVEAGPYEQYF
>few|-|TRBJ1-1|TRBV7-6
TGTGCCAGCACCGCTGGAAGCGGGCTGAACACTGAAGCTTTCTTT
CASTAGSGLNTEAFF
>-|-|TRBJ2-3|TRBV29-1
TGCAGCGTTGGGGAGCTCGAACGGGTGAACACAGATACGCAGTATTTT
CSVGELERVNTDTQYF
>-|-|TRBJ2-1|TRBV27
TGTGCCAGCAGTTTATTTTCCGGGGGCTCCTACAATGAGCAGTTCTTC
CASSLFSGGSYNEQFF
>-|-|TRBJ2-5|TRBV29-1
TGCAGCGTGTTAAAAGTCCCAGCATTGGAGACCCAGTACTTC
CSVLKVPALETQYF
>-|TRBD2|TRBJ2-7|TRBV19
TGTGCCAGTAGTTTCGAGTTAGCGGGGCCCTACGAGCAGTACTTC
CASSFELAGPYEQYF
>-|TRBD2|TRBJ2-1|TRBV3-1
TGTGCCAGCAGCTCTCGGACTAGCGGGGACGATGAGCAGTTCTTC
CASSSRTSGDDEQFF
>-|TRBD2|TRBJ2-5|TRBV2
TGTGCCAGCAGCTACGGGAGGCCGGTCTGGGAGACCCAGTACTTC
CASSYGRPVWETQYF
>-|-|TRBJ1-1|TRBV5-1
TGCGCCAGCAGCTTGGTCGCAAGGGGAAGCACTGAAGCTTTCTTT
CASSLVARGSTEAFF
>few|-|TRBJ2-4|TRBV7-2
TGTGCCACCCGCGGAGGGGTTTACGACATTCAGTACTTC
CATRGGVYDIQYF
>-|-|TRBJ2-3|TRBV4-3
TGCGCCAGCAGCCAAGAAGGCGGATATCAGTATTTT
CASSQEGGYQYF
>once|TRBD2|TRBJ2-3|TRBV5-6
TGTGCCAGCAGCCAACCCACTAGCGGGAGACCAGATACGCAGTATTTT
CASSQPTSGRPDTQYF
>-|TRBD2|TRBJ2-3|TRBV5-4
TGTGCCAGCAGCTCCCGGGGGGGATATCCCATGGATACGCAGTATTTT
CASSSRGGYPMDTQYF
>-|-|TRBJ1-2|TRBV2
TGTGCCAGCAGCGAAGATGGCTATGGCTACACCTTC
CASSEDGYGYTF
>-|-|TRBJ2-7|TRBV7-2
TGTGCCAGCAGCTTAGTGCAGGGCCCCCTCTACGAGCAGTACTTC
CASSLVQGPLYEQYF
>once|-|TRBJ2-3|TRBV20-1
TGCAGTGTAAGGAGCGGAAGCACAGATACGCAGTATTTT
CSVRSGSTDTQYF